This TCR beta chain was captured by sequencing in a study of blood T cells in healthy people across ages. Overall study: Capture via template switching afforded approximately one barcoded beta molecule per two T cells.

Overall study findings and caveats: Both higher diversity and more naive CD4+ cells marked long-lived donors when set against aged donors. Diversity of TCR beta per million T cells declined in a roughly linear way with age.

Together with a sample-barcoded 5' primer, a J-beta primer mix was included in a second PCR lasting about 6 to 11 cycles. Every cDNA molecule carried a tag from a template-switch adaptor bearing 12 random nucleotides. MiXCR, run by TCRdb on the 5' RACE reads, gives a single entry per CDR3 protein. The table lists approximately 880,000 distinct CDR3 sequences, around 48% of them singletons, with roughly 12% in the top ten. Regarding this clonotype: Its target is unknown.

V lost 6 bases and J lost 2, with 14 bases in between. The CDR3 spans 15 residues. Sequencing input: blood. The sequence came from a young man in good health. The chain employs TRBV12-3 or TRBV12-4 and TRBJ1-5, with D possibly matching TRBD1 (5 bases). CDR3 sequence reads: CASSLIGGGNQPQHF. DNA of the CDR3: TGTGCCAGCAGCCTTATTGGGGGGGGCAATCAGCCCCAGCATTTT.